These 29 T cell receptor beta chains were sequenced from one sample in a study of cytomegalovirus exposure and HLA in healthy donors. PCR amplification relied on 60 Vbeta primers (plus 13 Jbeta primers). Data came from immunoSEQ multiplex PCR; TCRdb stores just in-frame clones and leaves some out. The sample lists around 130,000 clones, around 85% occurring once. Sequencing input: PBMCs. The receptors come from a woman aged 25 to 39 in good health and CMV-seropositive.

This clone was detected once. J is TRBJ1-1 and V is TRBV2; D remains unclear. CDR3 length: 12 residues. Germline lookup yields CDR1 SNHLY and CDR2 FYNNEI. V lost 4 bases to trimming and J lost 2 bases, with 5 bases between them. In DNA form, the CDR3 reads TGTGCCAGCAGTGTAGATAACACTGAAGCTTTCTTT. Amino acid sequence: CASSVDNTEAFF.

The chain employs TRBV28 and TRBJ1-1; 10 nucleotides align to TRBD1. CDR1 and CDR2 from the germline V gene are MDHEN and SYDVKM. This CDR3 contains 16 residues. V was pared by 4 bases and J by 6 bases, with 11 bases of the junction left unmatched. In DNA, the CDR3 is TGTGCCAGCAGTTCCCCTAGGGGACAGGGGAGGGCTGAAGCTTTCTTT. This translates into CASSSPRGQGRAEAFF.

J is TRBJ1-4 and V is TRBV6-6; maybe TRBD1 (5 bases). Germline V gene data show CDR1 as MNHNY and CDR2 as SVGAGI (reference sequence). V was pared by 2 bases and J by 9 bases, with 16 bases between. This CDR3 has 15 amino acids. The CDR3 DNA reads TGTGCCAGCAGTTACGGGACGGGACTTGAAAAAAAACTGTTTTTT. Residues: CASSYGTGLEKKLFF.

Regarding this clone: The sample holds other DNA sequences that translate to the same CDR3. The chain joins TRBV5-1 to TRBJ1-1; a weak D match, TRBD1 (6 bases). Trimming removed 8 bases from V and 5 bases from J, with 13 bases in between. The CDR3 covers 12 residues. The germline gives CDR1 SGHRS, CDR2 YFSETQ. CDR3 amino acids: CASTEQGTEAFF. Here the CDR3 DNA reads TGCGCCAGTACTGAACAGGGTACTGAAGCTTTCTTT.

This clone was detected only a few times. The V and J genes are TRBV5-4 and TRBJ1-6; 10 bases align to TRBD1. Per the germline V gene, CDR1 is SGHNT and CDR2 is YYREEE (reference sequence). This CDR3 is 14 amino acids long. The V gene end was trimmed by 7 bases and the J gene end by 7 bases; junction bases not matched to a gene: 5. CDR3 DNA: TGTGCCAGCCGGGGGGACAGGGGAAATTCACCCCTCCACTTT. It specifies CASRGDRGNSPLHF.

The chain uses TRBV5-1 and TRBJ1-2; 10 bases line up with TRBD1. Germline V gene lookup returns CDR1 SGHRS and CDR2 YFSETQ. V was pared by 5 bases and J by 2 bases, with 6 bases of the junction left unmatched. The CDR3 runs to 15 residues. The chain's CDR3 is CASSRDRGSNYGYTF. CDR3 nucleotides: TGCGCCAGCAGTCGGGACAGGGGATCGAACTATGGCTACACCTTC.

The J gene is TRBJ1-2, the V gene TRBV28; TRBD1 matches at 8 bases. The CDR3 length is 15 residues. Germline V gene sequence: CDR1 MDHEN, CDR2 SYDVKM. J lost 2 bases, V lost 6 bases, and 8 bases had no gene match. The CDR3, as DNA: TGTGCCAGCAGCCGGGGGACAGGCCCCAACTATGGCTACACCTTC. Translation gives CASSRGTGPNYGYTF.

The gene calls are TRBV28 and TRBJ1-1; no firm D call. The V and J ends lost 8 bases and 2 bases respectively, with 12 bases between them. CDR3 size: 13 residues. Per the germline V gene, CDR1 is MDHEN and CDR2 is SYDVKM. The DNA for the CDR3 is TGTGCCAGCTTCTTTTCGGGTAACACTGAAGCTTTCTTT. This encodes CASFFSGNTEAFF. Complete variable domain (other parts from reference TRBV28 and TRBJ1-1): DVKVTQSSRYLVKRTGEKVFLECVQDMDHENMFWYRQDPGLGLRLIYFSYDVKMKEKGDIPEGYSVSREKKERFSLILESASTNQTSMYLCASFFSGNTEAFFGQGTRLTVV.

This chain joins TRBV7-2 and TRBJ1-5; 8 bases match TRBD1. This CDR3 contains 16 residues. V lost 3 bases, J lost 3 bases, and 7 bases stayed unmatched. Germline CDR1 reads SGHTA; CDR2 reads FQGNSA. CDR3 nucleotides: TGTGCCAGCAGCTTTTGGGCGGGACAGGACAATCAGCCCCAGCATTTT. Its protein product is CASSFWAGQDNQPQHF.

This clone was seen once. The chain joins TRBV5-1 to TRBJ2-6, with D uncertain. This CDR3 is 15 amino acids long. V was cut by 5 bases and J by 7 bases, with 16 bases left in between. CDR1 and CDR2 from the germline V gene are SGHRS and YFSETQ. CDR3 residues: CASSLIEERANVLTF. DNA of the CDR3: TGCGCCAGCAGTTTGATTGAGGAGAGAGCCAACGTCCTGACTTTC.

The J gene is TRBJ2-5, the V gene TRBV7-2, with TRBD2 matching 7 bases. J was trimmed by 1 base and V by 4 bases; bases with no gene match: 6. Germline V CDR1 and CDR2: SGHTA, FQGNSA. The length of the CDR3 is 15 residues. CDR3 bases: TGTGCCAGCAGCTATGGGGGAGGGTCCCAAGAGACCCAGTACTTC. This encodes CASSYGGGSQETQYF.

CDR3 protein: CASSGDRGDSPLHF. The CDR3 nucleotides are TGTGCCAGCAGTGGGGACAGGGGCGATTCACCCCTCCACTTT. J is TRBJ1-6 and V is TRBV2; 10 bases fit TRBD1. From germline, CDR1 is SNHLY and CDR2 FYNNEI. With 4 bases clipped from V and 8 bases from J, the junction kept 2 bases outside the gene matches. The CDR3 is 14 residues long.

The J gene is TRBJ1-4, the V gene TRBV7-9; 7 bases fit TRBD1. Germline V gene sequence: CDR1 SEHNR, CDR2 FQNEAQ (reference sequence). This CDR3 region has 15 residues. With 6 bases clipped from V and 3 bases from J, the junction kept 7 bases outside the gene matches. The CDR3 DNA reads as TGTGCCAGCAGTCCGGACAGGTCCCCTAATGAAAAACTGTTTTTT. Translating gives CASSPDRSPNEKLFF.

The chain joins TRBV30 to TRBJ2-3, with D possibly being TRBD2 (6 bases). The CDR3 sequence is 11 residues long. CDR1 GTSNPN and CDR2 SVGIG come from the germline V gene (reference sequence). V lost 7 bases and J lost 7, with 12 bases in between. In nucleotides, the CDR3 is TGTGCCTTAGGGACTTCGAATACGCAGTATTTT. This gives the protein CALGTSNTQYF.

The chain combines TRBV6-5 with TRBJ2-3; D not certain. The CDR3 is made up of 16 amino acids. The germline V gene encodes CDR1 MNHEY and CDR2 SVGAGI. V lost 0 bases and J lost 0, with 10 bases in between. DNA for the CDR3: TGTGCCAGCAGTTACTCGAGACACCTTAGCACAGATACGCAGTATTTT. Amino acids: CASSYSRHLSTDTQYF.

The rearrangement links TRBV5-6 to TRBJ1-5; 8 nucleotides line up with TRBD1. CDR3 length: 14 residues. The J segment lost 7 bases and the V segment lost 5 bases, leaving 8 bases of the junction unmatched. Germline V CDR1 and CDR2: SGHDT, YYEEEE. The CDR3 nucleotides read TGTGCCAGCAGACAGGGGGTGGGTGGACAGCCCCAGCATTTT. Protein product: CASRQGVGGQPQHF. The complete variable domain, with remaining parts taken from reference TRBV5-6 and TRBJ1-5, reads DAGVTQSPTHLIKTRGQQVTLRCSPKSGHDTVSWYQQALGQGPQFIFQYYEEEERQRGNFPDRFSGHQFPNYSSELNVNALLLGDSALYLCASRQGVGGQPQHFGDGTRLSIL.

This sequence joins TRBV10-2 and TRBJ1-4; TRBD1 is a possible D gene (5 bases). Germline V gene lookup returns CDR1 WSHSY and CDR2 SAAADI. Trimming pared 8 bases from V and 7 bases from J, leaving 8 bases between. The CDR3 totals 11 residues. CDR3 nucleotide sequence: TGCGCCAGCCGGGGGGGTGAAAAACTGTTTTTT. Translating gives CASRGGEKLFF.

The V call is TRBV5-4, the J call TRBJ2-1; 10 nucleotides align to TRBD2. The CDR3 runs to 14 residues. Germline CDR1 reads SGHNT; CDR2 reads YYREEE (reference sequence). Trimming cost V 5 bases and J 12 bases; bases outside gene matches: 11. CDR3 DNA: TGTGCCAGCAGAGAAGGACTAGCGGAAAGTTTGCAGTTCTTC. Translating it yields CASREGLAESLQFF.

The V call is TRBV6-6, the J call TRBJ2-7; a weak D match, TRBD2 (5 bases). V was trimmed by 8 bases and J by 3 bases, leaving 17 bases between them. Germline values: CDR1 MNHNY, CDR2 SVGAGI (reference sequence). This CDR3 has 14 residues. The CDR3 DNA follows: TGTGCCAGCGACTACTTACCCCACCACTACGAGCAGTACTTC. Amino acid sequence: CASDYLPHHYEQYF.

The chain recombines TRBV5-1 with TRBJ2-2; 10 bases map to TRBD2. V lost 1 base to trimming and J lost 6 bases; unmatched junction nucleotides: 6. The CDR3 runs to 16 residues. Germline CDR1 and CDR2: SGHRS and YFSETQ. CDR3 protein: CASSLLSGGAPGELFF. The CDR3 DNA sequence: TGCGCCAGCAGCTTGCTCAGCGGGGGGGCTCCCGGGGAGCTGTTTTTT.

Worth noting for this clone: Other DNA sequences within the sample encode an identical CDR3. This rearrangement joins TRBV2 to TRBJ2-5; TRBD2 matches at 12 bases. V lost 10 bases, J lost 3 bases, and 0 bases stayed unmatched. The germline gives CDR1 SNHLY, CDR2 FYNNEI. This CDR3 region has 12 residues. This chain's CDR3 is CATSGGEETQYF. DNA of the CDR3: TGTGCCACTAGCGGGGGGGAAGAGACCCAGTACTTC. Full variable domain (missing parts from reference TRBV2 and TRBJ2-5): EPEVTQTPSHQVTQMGQEVILRCVPISNHLYFYWYRQILGQKVEFLVSFYNNEISEKSEIFDDQFSVERPDGSNFTLKIRSTKLEDSAMYFCATSGGEETQYFGPGTRLLVL.

The chain recombines TRBV28 with TRBJ1-1, with D perhaps TRBD1 (5 bases). V lost 1 base and J 7 bases, leaving 7 bases between the germline ends. Germline CDR1 MDHEN, CDR2 SYDVKM. The CDR3 spans 12 residues. The CDR3 DNA reads TGTGCCAGCAGTTTATCCGGACATGAAGCTTTCTTT. It specifies CASSLSGHEAFF.

The V gene is TRBV5-1, the J gene TRBJ2-7; D is possibly TRBD2 (5 bases). The CDR3 runs 14 residues. Germline lookup yields CDR1 SGHRS and CDR2 YFSETQ. V shed 0 bases and J shed 7 bases, with 14 bases lying between them. The CDR3 DNA sequence: TGCGCCAGCAGCTTGGGGACCGCCTGGGAGGAGCAGTACTTC. It specifies CASSLGTAWEEQYF.

The rearrangement uses TRBV7-2 and TRBJ1-4; tentatively, D is TRBD1 (6 bases). V dropped 6 bases and J dropped 3 bases, with 17 bases sitting between them. Germline values: CDR1 SGHTA, CDR2 FQGNSA. The CDR3 is made up of 16 amino acids. The CDR3 bases are TGTGCCAGCAGAAAAAAGCGGGGGGCGGCTAATGAAAAACTGTTTTTT. The encoded protein is CASRKKRGAANEKLFF.

The chain carries TRBV5-1 and TRBJ2-4, with 8 bases lining up with TRBD1. This CDR3 has 19 residues. The ends lost 4 bases at V and 0 bases at J; junction bases unmatched: 15. The V gene's germline CDR1 is SGHRS and CDR2 YFSETQ. Written as DNA, the CDR3 is TGCGCCAGCAGCCCCTTGGACAGGGCCGGAGAGCTAGCCAAAAACATTCAGTACTTC. Encoded protein: CASSPLDRAGELAKNIQYF.

The chain employs TRBV6-1 and TRBJ2-3; D is perhaps TRBD2 (6 bases). Germline assignment: CDR1 MNHNS and CDR2 SASEGT. The CDR3 sequence is 15 residues long. Trimming pared 6 bases from V and 1 base from J, leaving 14 bases between. The CDR3 DNA is TGTGCCAGCAGAGAACAAGGAGGGGGCACAGATACGCAGTATTTT. Protein: CASREQGGGTDTQYF.

DNA of the CDR3: TGTGCCTTCTCACAGGGGGCCCTCATGAACACTGAAGCTTTCTTT. Residues: CAFSQGALMNTEAFF. The chain carries TRBV30 and TRBJ1-1, with 9 bases matching TRBD1. Losses at the gene ends were 7 bases for V and 0 bases for J; bases not matched to a gene: 9. CDR3 length: 15 residues. CDR1 is GTSNPN and CDR2 is SVGIG in the germline V gene (reference sequence). The whole variable domain, remainder taken from reference TRBV30 and TRBJ1-1, is SQTIHQWPATLVQPVGSPLSLECTVEGTSNPNLYWYRQAAGRGLQLLFYSVGIGQISSEVPQNLSASRPQDRQFILSSKKLLLSDSGFYLCAFSQGALMNTEAFFGQGTRLTVV.

The rearrangement joins TRBV6-5 to TRBJ1-2; 10 nucleotides agree with TRBD1. Losses at the gene ends were 6 bases for V and 7 bases for J; bases not matched to a gene: 5. Per the germline V gene, CDR1 is MNHEY and CDR2 is SVGAGI. The CDR3 has 13 residues. DNA for the CDR3: TGTGCCAGCAGAGGGACAGGGGTGGGTGGCTACACCTTC. This translates into CASRGTGVGGYTF.

This clone was counted once. The rearrangement uses TRBV2 and TRBJ1-5; D possibly corresponds to TRBD1 (5 bases). From germline, CDR1 is SNHLY and CDR2 FYNNEI. The CDR3 length is 16 residues. V lost 2 bases and J 3 bases, leaving 14 bases between the germline ends. This chain's CDR3 is CASSERKGDNNQPQHF. The CDR3 region has the DNA TGTGCCAGCAGTGAACGGAAAGGGGATAACAATCAGCCCCAGCATTTT.